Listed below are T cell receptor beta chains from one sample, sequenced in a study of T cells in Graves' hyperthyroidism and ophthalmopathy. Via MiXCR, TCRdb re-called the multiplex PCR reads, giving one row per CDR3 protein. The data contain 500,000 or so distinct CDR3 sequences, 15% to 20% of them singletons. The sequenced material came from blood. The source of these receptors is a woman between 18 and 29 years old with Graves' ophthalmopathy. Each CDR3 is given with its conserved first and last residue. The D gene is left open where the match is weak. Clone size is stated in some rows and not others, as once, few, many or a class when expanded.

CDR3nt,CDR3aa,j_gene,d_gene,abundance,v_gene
TGTGCCAGCAGTAGGGGACTAGCGGGAGACGGAGAGACCCAGTACTTC,CASSRGLAGDGETQYF,TRBJ2-5,TRBD2,many,TRBV6-2/TRBV6-3
TGCGCCAGCAGCCAAACAACAGGGACCTACGAGCAGTACTTC,CASSQTTGTYEQYF,TRBJ2-7,-,-,TRBV5-1
TGCAGCGTTGCGGGACGGACTAATGAAAAACTGTTTTTT,CSVAGRTNEKLFF,TRBJ1-4,-,-,TRBV29-1
TGCAGCGTTGAAGCGGGGACTAGCTACGAGCAGTACTTC,CSVEAGTSYEQYF,TRBJ2-7,TRBD2,-,TRBV29-1
TGTGCCAGCAGCCCGGGGTTGACAGGGATCGCTGAAGCTTTCTTT,CASSPGLTGIAEAFF,TRBJ1-1,TRBD1,many,TRBV5-5
TGTGCCAGCAGTTTATTAGGGCCGCGGGAGACCCAGTACTTC,CASSLLGPRETQYF,TRBJ2-5,-,many,TRBV27
TGTGCCAGCACTAGCGGGAGACTGAACACCGGGGAGCTGTTTTTT,CASTSGRLNTGELFF,TRBJ2-2,TRBD2,many,TRBV2
TGTGCCAGTAAGGGGGCGGGGAACACTGAAGCTTTCTTT,CASKGAGNTEAFF,TRBJ1-1,TRBD1,-,TRBV3-1
TGTGCCAGCAGTGAAGGTCATCAGCCCCAGCATTTT,CASSEGHQPQHF,TRBJ1-5,-,-,TRBV25-1
TGTGCCAGCAGCCATCCCGGGGGTTACTACGAGCAGTACTTC,CASSHPGGYYEQYF,TRBJ2-7,-,many,TRBV5-6
TGTGCCAGCAGCTTGCGCCACTTTGAGGCCCGAAACACCATATATTTT,CASSLRHFEARNTIYF,TRBJ1-3,-,-,TRBV5-5
TGTGCCACCAGTGATACTGGGACTAGCGGTGGTACGCAGTATTTT,CATSDTGTSGGTQYF,TRBJ2-3,TRBD2,-,TRBV24-1
TGTGCCAGCAGCCCTCTTTTAAGCTCCTACAATGAGCAGTTCTTC,CASSPLLSSYNEQFF,TRBJ2-1,-,-,TRBV3-1
TGTGCCAGCAGCTTAGGTCCTAGCGGAGACTACGAGCAGTACTTC,CASSLGPSGDYEQYF,TRBJ2-7,TRBD2,few,TRBV7-6
TGCGCCAGCAGCCCACAATGGAAGGCCGAACATGAAGCTTTCTTT,CASSPQWKAEHEAFF,TRBJ1-1,-,few,TRBV4-1
TGCAGTGCTCAGCGGGAGGCCGGGGAGCTGTTTTTT,CSAQREAGELFF,TRBJ2-2,TRBD2,-,TRBV20-1
TGTGCCAGCAGTTTGATGTTAACGGGCGGGGAGCTGTTTTTT,CASSLMLTGGELFF,TRBJ2-2,-,few,TRBV28
TGTGCCAGCAGCTCGGCGACAGGGCCTAACTATGGCTACACCTTC,CASSSATGPNYGYTF,TRBJ1-2,TRBD1,few,TRBV13
TGTGCCAGCATTTTATCGCGGGAGGTCTACAATGAGCAGTTCTTC,CASILSREVYNEQFF,TRBJ2-1,TRBD2,many,TRBV28